Listed below are T cell receptor beta chains from one sample, sequenced in a study of patients and donors after allogeneic stem cell transplantation. TCRdb processed the RT-PCR reads anew with MiXCR; each CDR3 protein has one entry. The sample records 70,000 to 100,000 distinct CDR3 sequences, approximately 5.2% being singletons. Material: blood, either unsorted or a sorted T cell fraction (not recorded which). The receptors here all came from a human donor who was either an allogeneic HSCT recipient or a stem cell or donor lymphocyte infusion donor (not recorded which). It is not recorded whose cells these are; they may come from a transplant donor. Both conserved end residues are part of each CDR3. The D gene is left open where the match is weak. The listing skips clone size in some rows; elsewhere it reads once, few, many or a size class.

d_call j_call v_call clone_size cdr3_aa cdr3_nt
NA TRBJ2-2 TRBV12-3/TRBV12-4 many CASSLGNTGELFF TGTGCCAGCAGTTTAGGGAACACCGGGGAGCTGTTTTTT
NA TRBJ2-2 TRBV10-2 few CASSGGPNTGELFF TGCGCCAGCAGCGGGGGACCGAACACCGGGGAGCTGTTTTTT
NA TRBJ1-2 TRBV12-3/TRBV12-4 many CASSSTGNGYTF TGTGCCAGCAGCAGTACAGGGAATGGCTACACCTTC
NA TRBJ2-1 TRBV18 many CASSMQLNNEQFF TGTGCCAGCTCAATGCAACTGAACAATGAGCAGTTCTTC
TRBD2 TRBJ2-1 TRBV11-3 few CASSLVSLAGGYNEQFF TGTGCCAGCAGCTTAGTATCGCTAGCGGGGGGGTACAATGAGCAGTTCTTC
NA TRBJ1-4 TRBV7-8 many CASRGQRNEKLFF TGTGCCAGCAGAGGACAGCGGAATGAAAAACTGTTTTTT
TRBD1 TRBJ2-6 TRBV15 NA CATSRQTGTGANVLTF TGTGCCACCAGCCGACAGACAGGGACTGGGGCCAACGTCCTGACTTTC
TRBD1 TRBJ1-1 TRBV10-3 many CAISPTGTGGGTEAFF TGTGCCATCAGTCCCACCGGGACAGGGGGTGGCACTGAAGCTTTCTTT
NA TRBJ2-7 TRBV12-3/TRBV12-4 many CASSSPGSRPEQYF TGTGCCAGCAGTTCCCCCGGGTCCCGACCCGAGCAGTACTTC
TRBD2 TRBJ2-1 TRBV2 few CASSKGTSGSDEQFF TGTGCCAGCAGTAAGGGGACTAGCGGGAGCGATGAGCAGTTCTTC
NA TRBJ2-2 TRBV19 many CASTAAGTNTGELFF TGTGCCAGCACGGCGGCAGGGACGAACACCGGGGAGCTGTTTTTT
NA TRBJ2-7 TRBV5-1 many CASSSGNRVGEQYF TGCGCCAGCAGCTCCGGCAACAGGGTGGGCGAGCAGTACTTC
TRBD1 TRBJ1-1 TRBV5-1 many CASSWGQANTEAFF TGCGCCAGCAGCTGGGGACAGGCGAACACTGAAGCTTTCTTT
NA TRBJ1-1 TRBV10-3 many CAIRENTEAFF TGTGCCATCAGGGAGAACACTGAAGCTTTCTTT
NA TRBJ2-1 TRBV5-6 many CASSLGLFSSYNEQFF TGTGCCAGCAGCTTGGGTCTTTTTAGCTCCTACAATGAGCAGTTCTTC
NA TRBJ2-4 TRBV6-2/TRBV6-3 many CASSYPLRGGWEINIQYF TGTGCCAGCAGTTACCCTTTAAGGGGCGGGTGGGAGATAAACATTCAGTACTTC
NA TRBJ2-1 TRBV11-2 many CASSPLAGLQEQFF TGTGCCAGCAGCCCTCTCGCGGGCCTCCAGGAGCAGTTCTTC
NA TRBJ2-4 TRBV19 NA CASSINEPLAKNIQYF TGTGCCAGTAGTATAAATGAGCCCTTAGCCAAAAACATTCAGTACTTC
TRBD1 TRBJ1-1 TRBV12-3/TRBV12-4 many CASRPGQGSAFF TGTGCCAGCAGACCGGGACAGGGGTCAGCTTTCTTT
TRBD2 TRBJ2-3 TRBV10-3 many CAITSPSGAGTDTQYF TGTGCCATCACCTCCCCAAGCGGGGCAGGCACAGATACGCAGTATTTT
TRBD1 TRBJ1-1 TRBV20-1 many CSAPRQGGGGPEAFF TGCAGTGCTCCTCGACAGGGTGGAGGGGGGCCTGAAGCTTTCTTT
TRBD2 TRBJ2-1 TRBV7-9 many CASSLGAGGTNEQFF TGTGCCAGCAGCTTGGGGGCGGGAGGTACCAATGAGCAGTTCTTC
NA TRBJ2-2 TRBV5-1 many CASSITGSRTGELFF TGCGCCAGCAGCATAACAGGGTCAAGGACCGGGGAGCTGTTTTTT
TRBD1 TRBJ1-6 TRBV19 NA CASSGGQGLPLHF TGTGCCAGTAGTGGAGGACAGGGGTTACCCCTCCACTTT
NA TRBJ2-3 TRBV7-3 many CASSGGAVNTDTQYF TGTGCCAGCAGCGGGGGGGCGGTAAACACAGATACGCAGTATTTT
NA TRBJ2-2 TRBV29-1 many CSVLRGALTGELFF TGCAGCGTTCTACGCGGGGCTCTCACCGGGGAGCTGTTTTTT